The rows below give T cell receptor beta chains drawn from one sample of a study of T cell responses to AZD1222 COVID-19 vaccine. Profiled with immunoSEQ multiplex PCR; TCRdb holds only in-frame clones, not every one. The sample has about 160,000 clones; about 92% are singletons. The source was peripheral blood, collected 28 days after the second AZD1222 dose. These receptors originate from an adult who received the AZD1222 COVID-19 vaccine. Both conserved end residues are part of each CDR3. Each record gives: V gene, D gene, J gene, CDR3 protein, CDR3 DNA. A D gene is named only where the DNA matches it firmly.

V gene: TRBV14; D gene: NA; J gene: TRBJ2-3; CDR3 protein: CASSHVPEDTQYF; CDR3 DNA: TGTGCCAGCAGCCACGTCCCCGAAGATACGCAGTATTTT
V gene: TRBV19; D gene: TRBD1; J gene: TRBJ2-7; CDR3 protein: CASREGGRYEQYF; CDR3 DNA: TGTGCCAGTAGAGAAGGGGGCAGGTACGAGCAGTACTTC
V gene: TRBV6-5; D gene: NA; J gene: TRBJ2-3; CDR3 protein: CASSYTGGADTQYF; CDR3 DNA: TGTGCCAGCAGTTACACAGGGGGGGCAGATACGCAGTATTTT
V gene: TRBV27; D gene: NA; J gene: TRBJ1-2; CDR3 protein: CASSLGGAGGYTF; CDR3 DNA: TGTGCCAGCAGTCTCGGTGGGGCAGGGGGCTACACCTTC
V gene: TRBV3-1/TRBV3-2; D gene: NA; J gene: TRBJ1-2; CDR3 protein: CASSRQAGINFYTF; CDR3 DNA: TGTGCCAGCAGCCGACAGGCCGGGATCAACTTCTACACCTTC
V gene: TRBV28; D gene: NA; J gene: TRBJ2-1; CDR3 protein: CASTPDVSYNEQFF; CDR3 DNA: TGTGCCAGCACCCCGGACGTGTCCTACAATGAGCAGTTCTTC
V gene: TRBV7-9; D gene: NA; J gene: TRBJ1-5; CDR3 protein: CASSSRVDQPQHF; CDR3 DNA: TGTGCCAGCAGCTCCAGGGTGGATCAGCCCCAGCATTTT
V gene: TRBV6-5; D gene: NA; J gene: TRBJ1-1; CDR3 protein: CASSYSGEPNTEAFF; CDR3 DNA: TGTGCCAGCAGTTACTCGGGGGAGCCGAACACTGAAGCTTTCTTT
V gene: TRBV12-3/TRBV12-4; D gene: NA; J gene: TRBJ1-1; CDR3 protein: CASSLYSYTEAFF; CDR3 DNA: TGTGCCAGCAGTTTATACAGCTACACTGAAGCTTTCTTT
V gene: TRBV6-5; D gene: NA; J gene: TRBJ1-1; CDR3 protein: CASSYSRGGTEAFF; CDR3 DNA: TGTGCCAGCAGTTACTCGAGGGGAGGGACTGAAGCTTTCTTT
V gene: TRBV28; D gene: NA; J gene: TRBJ1-5; CDR3 protein: CASSFVGQPQHF; CDR3 DNA: TGTGCCAGCAGTTTTGTGGGTCAGCCCCAGCATTTT
V gene: TRBV5-4; D gene: NA; J gene: TRBJ2-1; CDR3 protein: CASSPRGYNEQFF; CDR3 DNA: TGTGCCAGCAGCCCCCGGGGTTACAATGAGCAGTTCTTC
V gene: TRBV2; D gene: TRBD1; J gene: TRBJ1-1; CDR3 protein: CASSPYPTGLERDVNTEAFF; CDR3 DNA: TGTGCCAGCAGCCCCTACCCGACAGGGCTTGAAAGAGACGTGAACACTGAAGCTTTCTTT
V gene: TRBV10-3; D gene: NA; J gene: TRBJ2-5; CDR3 protein: CATSGPTYQETQYF; CDR3 DNA: TGTGCCACCTCGGGACCGACCTACCAAGAGACCCAGTACTTC
V gene: TRBV5-1; D gene: NA; J gene: TRBJ1-4; CDR3 protein: CASSFLGQRNEKLFF; CDR3 DNA: TGCGCCAGCAGTTTCCTTGGACAGAGAAATGAAAAACTGTTTTTT
V gene: TRBV3-1/TRBV3-2; D gene: NA; J gene: TRBJ2-3; CDR3 protein: CASSQEGYLPTDTQYF; CDR3 DNA: TGTGCCAGCAGCCAAGAAGGGTACTTGCCCACAGATACGCAGTATTTT
V gene: TRBV11-2; D gene: TRBD2; J gene: TRBJ2-7; CDR3 protein: CASSLMVAGGYEQYF; CDR3 DNA: TGTGCCAGCAGCTTAATGGTAGCGGGGGGTTACGAGCAGTACTTC
V gene: TRBV6-1; D gene: NA; J gene: TRBJ1-5; CDR3 protein: CASSEYQDTYSNQPQHF; CDR3 DNA: TGTGCCAGCAGTGAATACCAGGACACTTATAGCAATCAGCCCCAGCATTTT
V gene: TRBV6-5; D gene: NA; J gene: TRBJ1-2; CDR3 protein: CASSYHTNYGYTF; CDR3 DNA: TGTGCCAGCAGTTACCACACCAACTATGGCTACACCTTC
V gene: TRBV19; D gene: NA; J gene: TRBJ2-7; CDR3 protein: CASSKAEFSYEQYF; CDR3 DNA: TGTGCCAGTAGTAAGGCAGAATTCTCCTACGAGCAGTACTTC
V gene: TRBV6-1; D gene: TRBD1; J gene: TRBJ1-5; CDR3 protein: CASSETGTAYQPQHF; CDR3 DNA: TGTGCCAGCAGTGAAACCGGGACAGCATATCAGCCCCAGCATTTT
V gene: TRBV5-1; D gene: TRBD1; J gene: TRBJ1-2; CDR3 protein: CASSLVPREKGAYGYTF; CDR3 DNA: TGCGCCAGCAGCTTGGTGCCCAGGGAGAAGGGGGCCTATGGCTACACCTTC
V gene: TRBV5-4; D gene: NA; J gene: TRBJ2-7; CDR3 protein: CASSLEIGEGQYF; CDR3 DNA: TGTGCCAGCAGCTTGGAAATAGGGGAAGGGCAGTACTTC
V gene: TRBV4-2; D gene: NA; J gene: TRBJ2-7; CDR3 protein: CASSQELSRKDYEQYF; CDR3 DNA: TGTGCCAGCAGCCAAGAGCTATCCCGGAAGGACTACGAGCAGTACTTC
V gene: TRBV5-1; D gene: NA; J gene: TRBJ1-2; CDR3 protein: CASSPSLPSGYTF; CDR3 DNA: TGCGCCAGCAGCCCCTCTTTACCTAGCGGCTACACCTTC
V gene: TRBV14; D gene: NA; J gene: TRBJ2-7; CDR3 protein: CASSQGKVFPYEQYF; CDR3 DNA: TGTGCCAGCAGCCAGGGGAAAGTGTTCCCTTACGAGCAGTACTTC
V gene: TRBV7-2; D gene: NA; J gene: TRBJ2-1; CDR3 protein: CASSLQSAAYNEQFF; CDR3 DNA: TGTGCCAGCAGCTTACAAAGCGCTGCGTACAATGAGCAGTTCTTC
V gene: TRBV19; D gene: TRBD1; J gene: TRBJ1-2; CDR3 protein: CASSIKGQATSRF; CDR3 DNA: TGTGCCAGTAGTATAAAGGGACAGGCCACCAGTCGATTC